In its sample, the clone carrying this T cell receptor beta chain was seen a few times. The CDR3 length is 18 residues. J gave up 0 bases and V 5 bases, and 9 bases lay outside the gene matches. Per germline, CDR1 SGHAT and CDR2 FQDESV (reference sequence). The data are from a study of CD8+CD57+ T cells in acquired aplastic anemia. According to the study, genomic DNA was the template for TCR beta VDJ and CDR3 profiling. TCRdb re-derived calls from the reads in MiXCR, one entry per CDR3 protein. The table records more than 150,000 distinct CDR3 sequences, around half of them present only once. Sequencing input: sorted CD4+, CD8+, or CD8+CD57+ T cells (not recorded which) from PBMCs. This clonotype originated in a human donor in good health. The J gene is TRBJ1-3, the V gene TRBV11-1; 11 bases match TRBD1. This chain's CDR3 is CASSQTRDRGSSGNTIYF. DNA for the CDR3: TGTGCCAGCAGCCAAACCCGGGACAGGGGGAGCTCTGGAAACACCATATATTTT.